The clone carrying this T cell receptor (beta chain) was found many times. A single record per CDR3 protein comes from TCRdb applying MiXCR to the 5' RACE reads. The sample has around 150,000 distinct CDR3 sequences, approximately 7.4% seen once. This record comes from a study of CD8 T cells in ankylosing spondylitis. V shed 6 bases and J shed 5 bases, with 11 bases lying between them. Germline V gives CDR1 MNHNS, CDR2 SASEGT. The CDR3 extends over 13 amino acids. Sequencing was done on a sample of blood, either unsorted or a sorted T cell fraction (not recorded which). The TCR originated in a female donor with ankylosing spondylitis or in good health (not recorded which). J is TRBJ2-1 and V is TRBV6-1, with D maybe TRBD1 (6 bases). CDR3 in DNA: TGTGCCAGCAGCTCCAGGGGCAACAATGAGCAGTTCTTC. Translated: CASSSRGNNEQFF.